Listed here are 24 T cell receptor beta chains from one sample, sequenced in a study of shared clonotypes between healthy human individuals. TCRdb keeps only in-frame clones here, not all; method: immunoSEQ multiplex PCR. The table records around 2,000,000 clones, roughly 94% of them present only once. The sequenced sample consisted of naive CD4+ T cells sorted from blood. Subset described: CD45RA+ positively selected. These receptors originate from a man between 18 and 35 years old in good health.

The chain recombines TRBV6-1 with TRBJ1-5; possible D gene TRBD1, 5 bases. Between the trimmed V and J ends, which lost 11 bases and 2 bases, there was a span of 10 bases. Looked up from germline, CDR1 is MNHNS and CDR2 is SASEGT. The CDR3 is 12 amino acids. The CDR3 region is CALREGNQPQHF. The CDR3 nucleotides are TGTGCCCTCAGGGAGGGCAATCAGCCCCAGCATTTT.

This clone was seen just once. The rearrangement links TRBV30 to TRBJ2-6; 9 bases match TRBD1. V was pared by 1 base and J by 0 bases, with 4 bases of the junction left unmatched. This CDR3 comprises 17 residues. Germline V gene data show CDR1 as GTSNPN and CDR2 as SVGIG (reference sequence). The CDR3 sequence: CAWSGGQGPSGANVLTF. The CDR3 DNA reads TGTGCCTGGAGTGGGGGACAGGGTCCCTCTGGGGCCAACGTCCTGACTTTC.

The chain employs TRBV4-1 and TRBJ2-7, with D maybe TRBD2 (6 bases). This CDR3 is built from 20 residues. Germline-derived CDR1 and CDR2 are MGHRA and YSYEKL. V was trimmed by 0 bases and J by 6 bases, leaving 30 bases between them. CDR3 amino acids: CASSQEGGHPMSWSSPEQYF. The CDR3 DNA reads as TGCGCCAGCAGCCAAGAGGGGGGTCACCCGATGAGTTGGTCTTCCCCCGAGCAGTACTTC.

Here the CDR3 reads CASRQQGGEQYF. The CDR3 DNA reads TGTGCCAGCAGGCAACAGGGGGGCGAGCAGTACTTC. The chain employs TRBV2 and TRBJ2-7, with 8 bases matching TRBD1. The CDR3 is 12 amino acids. Germline V CDR1 and CDR2: SNHLY, FYNNEI. J gave up 6 bases and V 6 bases, and 4 bases lay outside the gene matches.

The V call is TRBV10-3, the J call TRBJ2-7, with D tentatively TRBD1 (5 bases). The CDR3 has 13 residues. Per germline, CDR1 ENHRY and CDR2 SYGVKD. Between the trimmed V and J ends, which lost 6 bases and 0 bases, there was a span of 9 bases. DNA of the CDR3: TGTGCCATCAGCCTGACAGACTCCTACGAGCAGTACTTC. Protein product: CAISLTDSYEQYF.

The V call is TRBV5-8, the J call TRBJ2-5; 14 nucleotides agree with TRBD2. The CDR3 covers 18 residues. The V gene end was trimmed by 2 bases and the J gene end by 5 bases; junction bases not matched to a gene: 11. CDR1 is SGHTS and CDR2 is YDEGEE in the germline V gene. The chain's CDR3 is CASSFSRLAGGPGETQYF. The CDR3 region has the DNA TGTGCCAGCAGCTTCTCTCGACTAGCGGGGGGGCCTGGTGAGACCCAGTACTTC.

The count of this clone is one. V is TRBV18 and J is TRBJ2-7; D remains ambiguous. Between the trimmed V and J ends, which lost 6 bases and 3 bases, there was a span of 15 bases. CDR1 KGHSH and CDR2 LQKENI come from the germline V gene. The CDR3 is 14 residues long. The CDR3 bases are TGTGCCAGCTCGTCACCCGGTAACAGCTACGAGCAGTACTTC. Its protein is CASSSPGNSYEQYF.

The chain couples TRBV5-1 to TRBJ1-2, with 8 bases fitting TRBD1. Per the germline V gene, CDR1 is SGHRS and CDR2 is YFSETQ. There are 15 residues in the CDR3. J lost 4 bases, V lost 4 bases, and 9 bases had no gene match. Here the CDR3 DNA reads TGCGCCAGCAGCCCGGAGGGCACAGGGGGCTATGGCTACACCTTC. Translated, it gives CASSPEGTGGYGYTF. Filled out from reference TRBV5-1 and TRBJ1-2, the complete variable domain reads KAGVTQTPRYLIKTRGQQVTLSCSPISGHRSVSWYQQTPGQGLQFLFEYFSETQRNKGNFPGRFSGRQFSNSRSEMNVSTLELGDSALYLCASSPEGTGGYGYTFGSGTRLTVV.

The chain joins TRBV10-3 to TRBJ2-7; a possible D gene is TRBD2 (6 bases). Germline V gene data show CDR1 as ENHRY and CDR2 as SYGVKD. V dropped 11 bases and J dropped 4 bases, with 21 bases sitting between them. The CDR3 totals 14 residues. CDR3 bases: TGTGCCGTCTCTTCTCTAGCGTTTGGGTACGAGCAGTACTTC. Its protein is CAVSSLAFGYEQYF.

The CDR3 spells CASSIGEGSRELFF. DNA for the CDR3: TGTGCCAGTAGTATCGGGGAGGGGAGCCGGGAGCTGTTTTTT. The chain is built from TRBV19 and TRBJ2-2; 7 positions match TRBD2. Germline assignment: CDR1 LNHDA and CDR2 SQIVND (reference sequence). This CDR3 is built from 14 residues. V lost 3 bases to trimming and J lost 9 bases; unmatched junction nucleotides: 7. The entire variable domain, with the rest obtained from reference TRBV19 and TRBJ2-2, is as follows: DGGITQSPKYLFRKEGQNVTLSCEQNLNHDAMYWYRQDPGQGLRLIYYSQIVNDFQKGDIAEGYSVSREKKESFPLTVTSAQKNPTAFYLCASSIGEGSRELFFGEGSRLTVL.

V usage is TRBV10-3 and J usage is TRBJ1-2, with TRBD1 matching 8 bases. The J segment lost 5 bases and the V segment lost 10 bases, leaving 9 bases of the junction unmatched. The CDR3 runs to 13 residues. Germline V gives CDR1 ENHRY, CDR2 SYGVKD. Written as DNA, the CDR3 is TGTGCCACCACAACAGGGGGGGTTTATGGCTACACCTTC. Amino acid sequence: CATTTGGVYGYTF.

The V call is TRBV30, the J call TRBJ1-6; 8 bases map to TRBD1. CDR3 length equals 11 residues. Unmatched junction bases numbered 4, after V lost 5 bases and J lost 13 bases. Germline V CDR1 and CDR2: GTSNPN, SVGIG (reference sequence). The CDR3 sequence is CAWQTGVPLHF. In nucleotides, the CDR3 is TGTGCCTGGCAGACAGGGGTTCCCCTCCACTTT.

CDR3 nucleotide sequence: TGTGCCAGCAGTTACAGGAACGAGCAGTACTTC. Its translation: CASSYRNEQYF. The chain carries TRBV6-5 and TRBJ2-7; D remains unclear. Germline V lookup: CDR1 MNHEY, CDR2 SVGAGI. The V end was cut by 2 bases, the J end by 5 bases, with 4 bases between. The CDR3 totals 11 residues.

The CDR3 DNA follows: TGCGCCAGCAGACGGGACGACTCCTACGAGCAGTACTTC. The encoded protein is CASRRDDSYEQYF. The chain has TRBV10-2 and TRBJ2-7; D might be TRBD1 or TRBD2, each matching 5 bases. V lost 6 bases, J lost 0 bases, and 9 bases lay in between. CDR1 and CDR2 (germline): WSHSY, SAAADI. The CDR3 consists of 13 residues.

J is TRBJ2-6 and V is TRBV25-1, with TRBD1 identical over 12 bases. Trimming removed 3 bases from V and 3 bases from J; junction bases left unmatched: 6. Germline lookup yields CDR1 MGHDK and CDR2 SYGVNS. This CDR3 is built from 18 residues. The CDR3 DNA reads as TGTGCCAGCAGTGATTTTGGGACAGGGGGCCGTGGGGCCAACGTCCTGACTTTC. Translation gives CASSDFGTGGRGANVLTF.

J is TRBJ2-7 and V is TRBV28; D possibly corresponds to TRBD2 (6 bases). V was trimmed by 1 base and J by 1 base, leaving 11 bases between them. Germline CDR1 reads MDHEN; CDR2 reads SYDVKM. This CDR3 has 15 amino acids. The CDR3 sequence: CASSLSGVLSYEQYF. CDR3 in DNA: TGTGCCAGCAGTTTATCGGGGGTTTTGTCCTACGAGCAGTACTTC.

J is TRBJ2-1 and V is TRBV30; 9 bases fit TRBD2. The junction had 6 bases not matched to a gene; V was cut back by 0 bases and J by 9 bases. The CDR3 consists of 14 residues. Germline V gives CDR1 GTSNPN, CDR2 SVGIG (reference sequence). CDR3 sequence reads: CAWSVAGGWSEQFF. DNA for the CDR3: TGTGCCTGGAGTGTAGCGGGAGGCTGGAGTGAGCAGTTCTTC.

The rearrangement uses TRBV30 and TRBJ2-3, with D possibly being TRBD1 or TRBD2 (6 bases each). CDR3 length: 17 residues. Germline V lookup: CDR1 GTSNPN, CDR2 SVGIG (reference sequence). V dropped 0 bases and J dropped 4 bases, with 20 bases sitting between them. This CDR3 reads CAWSVGGGYPTADTQYF. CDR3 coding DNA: TGTGCCTGGAGTGTAGGGGGAGGCTATCCCACCGCAGATACGCAGTATTTT.

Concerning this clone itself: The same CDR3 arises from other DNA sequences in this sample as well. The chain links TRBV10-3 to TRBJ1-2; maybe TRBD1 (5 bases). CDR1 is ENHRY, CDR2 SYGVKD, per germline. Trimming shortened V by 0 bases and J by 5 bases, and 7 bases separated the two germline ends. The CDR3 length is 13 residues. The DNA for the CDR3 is TGTGCCATCAGTGAGTCAGGGGTTTATGGCTACACCTTC. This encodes CAISESGVYGYTF.

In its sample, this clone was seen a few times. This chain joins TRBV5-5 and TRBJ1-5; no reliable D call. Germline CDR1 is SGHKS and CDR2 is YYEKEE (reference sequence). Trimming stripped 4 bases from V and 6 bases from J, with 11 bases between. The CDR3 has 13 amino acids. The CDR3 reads CASSLDVSQPQHF. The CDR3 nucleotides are TGTGCCAGCAGCCTCGACGTAAGTCAGCCCCAGCATTTT.

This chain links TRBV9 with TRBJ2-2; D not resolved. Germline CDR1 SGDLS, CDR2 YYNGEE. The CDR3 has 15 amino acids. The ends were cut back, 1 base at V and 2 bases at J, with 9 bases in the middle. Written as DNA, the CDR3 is TGTGCCAGCAGCGTAATGCCCGAAAACACCGGGGAGCTGTTTTTT. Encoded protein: CASSVMPENTGELFF.

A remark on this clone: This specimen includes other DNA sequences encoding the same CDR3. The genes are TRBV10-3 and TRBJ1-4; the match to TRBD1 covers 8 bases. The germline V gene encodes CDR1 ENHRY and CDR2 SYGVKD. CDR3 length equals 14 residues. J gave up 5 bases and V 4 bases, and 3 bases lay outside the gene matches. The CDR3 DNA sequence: TGTGCCATCAGTGCTGGACAGGGAAATGAAAAACTGTTTTTT. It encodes CAISAGQGNEKLFF.

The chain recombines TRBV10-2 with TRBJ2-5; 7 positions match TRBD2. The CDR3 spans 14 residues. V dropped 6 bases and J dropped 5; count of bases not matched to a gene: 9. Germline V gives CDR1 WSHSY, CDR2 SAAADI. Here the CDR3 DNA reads TGCGCCAGCAGAAGGCCTAGCGGTATGGAGACCCAGTACTTC. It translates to CASRRPSGMETQYF.

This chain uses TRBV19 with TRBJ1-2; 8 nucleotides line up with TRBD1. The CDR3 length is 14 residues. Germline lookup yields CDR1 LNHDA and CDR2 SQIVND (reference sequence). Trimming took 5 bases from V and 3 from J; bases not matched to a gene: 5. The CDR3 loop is CASSAGQGDYGYTF. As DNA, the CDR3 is TGTGCCAGTAGTGCCGGACAGGGAGACTATGGCTACACCTTC.